The clone carrying this TCR beta chain has just one count. The data are from a study of CD8 T cells in Susac syndrome. V was shortened by 0 bases and J by 5 bases, with 11 bases between the two germline ends. This CDR3 is 15 amino acids long. Germline V gene data show CDR1 as LGHNA and CDR2 as YSLEER. Roughly 0.45 to 1 ug RNA was reverse transcribed with random hexamers. From the immunoSEQ multiplex PCR reads, TCRdb called clonotypes with MiXCR, one entry per CDR3 protein. The repertoire holds about 300,000 distinct CDR3 sequences, with 70% to 90% as singletons. The genes are TRBV4-3 and TRBJ2-1, with TRBD2 as a possible D gene (5 bases). The sequence was collected from a human donor with multiple sclerosis. The sample consisted of CD8+ T cells from PBMCs. CDR3 protein: CASSQDRSRDNEQFF. CDR3 nucleotide sequence: TGCGCCAGCAGCCAAGATAGGTCGCGGGACAATGAGCAGTTCTTC.